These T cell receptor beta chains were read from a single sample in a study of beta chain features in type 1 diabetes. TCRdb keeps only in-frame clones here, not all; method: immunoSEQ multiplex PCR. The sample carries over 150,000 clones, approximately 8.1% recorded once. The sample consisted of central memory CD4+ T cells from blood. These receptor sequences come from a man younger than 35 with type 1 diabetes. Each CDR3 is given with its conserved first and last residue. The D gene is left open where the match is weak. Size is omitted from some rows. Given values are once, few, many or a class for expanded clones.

TGTGCCAGCTCCTATGACAGGGTCGAGCAGTACTTC CASSYDRVEQYF TRBJ2-7 TRBD1 - TRBV18
TGTGCCAGCAGCACCGGGACAGGGGCCCACGAGCAGTACTTC CASSTGTGAHEQYF TRBJ2-7 TRBD1 - TRBV7-9
TGTGCCATCAGGGAGGGAGCGAACACCGGGGAGCTGTTTTTT CAIREGANTGELFF TRBJ2-2 TRBD2 - TRBV6-6
TGTGCCAGCAGTCGCTACAGTAGCAATCAGCCCCAGCATTTT CASSRYSSNQPQHF TRBJ1-5 - many TRBV28
TGTGCCAGCGGACCGGGACTAGGAATAGATACGCAGTATTTT CASGPGLGIDTQYF TRBJ2-3 TRBD2 - TRBV28
TGTGCCAGCTACGGACTAGCGGGAGGTAAACAGTACTTC CASYGLAGGKQYF TRBJ2-7 TRBD2 - TRBV28
TGTGCCAGCAGCTCGCGAGGGCCTAGCCACCGTCCGTTCTTC CASSSRGPSHRPFF TRBJ2-1 - - TRBV7-2
TGTGCCAGCAGTTACTCTTATGGAGGCGACGAGCAGTACTTC CASSYSYGGDEQYF TRBJ2-7 - few TRBV6-5
TGTGCCAGCAGCCCGCAGGGACAGTATGCCAACGAGCAGTACTTC CASSPQGQYANEQYF TRBJ2-7 TRBD1 few TRBV5-6
TGTGCCAGCAGCCCCGAGACAGGGGGTCGTGGATCTGGAAACACCATATATTTT CASSPETGGRGSGNTIYF TRBJ1-3 TRBD1 - TRBV5-4
TGTGCCAGCTCACCTAGCGGGAGGCCCGGGGAGACCCAGTACTTC CASSPSGRPGETQYF TRBJ2-5 TRBD2 few TRBV18